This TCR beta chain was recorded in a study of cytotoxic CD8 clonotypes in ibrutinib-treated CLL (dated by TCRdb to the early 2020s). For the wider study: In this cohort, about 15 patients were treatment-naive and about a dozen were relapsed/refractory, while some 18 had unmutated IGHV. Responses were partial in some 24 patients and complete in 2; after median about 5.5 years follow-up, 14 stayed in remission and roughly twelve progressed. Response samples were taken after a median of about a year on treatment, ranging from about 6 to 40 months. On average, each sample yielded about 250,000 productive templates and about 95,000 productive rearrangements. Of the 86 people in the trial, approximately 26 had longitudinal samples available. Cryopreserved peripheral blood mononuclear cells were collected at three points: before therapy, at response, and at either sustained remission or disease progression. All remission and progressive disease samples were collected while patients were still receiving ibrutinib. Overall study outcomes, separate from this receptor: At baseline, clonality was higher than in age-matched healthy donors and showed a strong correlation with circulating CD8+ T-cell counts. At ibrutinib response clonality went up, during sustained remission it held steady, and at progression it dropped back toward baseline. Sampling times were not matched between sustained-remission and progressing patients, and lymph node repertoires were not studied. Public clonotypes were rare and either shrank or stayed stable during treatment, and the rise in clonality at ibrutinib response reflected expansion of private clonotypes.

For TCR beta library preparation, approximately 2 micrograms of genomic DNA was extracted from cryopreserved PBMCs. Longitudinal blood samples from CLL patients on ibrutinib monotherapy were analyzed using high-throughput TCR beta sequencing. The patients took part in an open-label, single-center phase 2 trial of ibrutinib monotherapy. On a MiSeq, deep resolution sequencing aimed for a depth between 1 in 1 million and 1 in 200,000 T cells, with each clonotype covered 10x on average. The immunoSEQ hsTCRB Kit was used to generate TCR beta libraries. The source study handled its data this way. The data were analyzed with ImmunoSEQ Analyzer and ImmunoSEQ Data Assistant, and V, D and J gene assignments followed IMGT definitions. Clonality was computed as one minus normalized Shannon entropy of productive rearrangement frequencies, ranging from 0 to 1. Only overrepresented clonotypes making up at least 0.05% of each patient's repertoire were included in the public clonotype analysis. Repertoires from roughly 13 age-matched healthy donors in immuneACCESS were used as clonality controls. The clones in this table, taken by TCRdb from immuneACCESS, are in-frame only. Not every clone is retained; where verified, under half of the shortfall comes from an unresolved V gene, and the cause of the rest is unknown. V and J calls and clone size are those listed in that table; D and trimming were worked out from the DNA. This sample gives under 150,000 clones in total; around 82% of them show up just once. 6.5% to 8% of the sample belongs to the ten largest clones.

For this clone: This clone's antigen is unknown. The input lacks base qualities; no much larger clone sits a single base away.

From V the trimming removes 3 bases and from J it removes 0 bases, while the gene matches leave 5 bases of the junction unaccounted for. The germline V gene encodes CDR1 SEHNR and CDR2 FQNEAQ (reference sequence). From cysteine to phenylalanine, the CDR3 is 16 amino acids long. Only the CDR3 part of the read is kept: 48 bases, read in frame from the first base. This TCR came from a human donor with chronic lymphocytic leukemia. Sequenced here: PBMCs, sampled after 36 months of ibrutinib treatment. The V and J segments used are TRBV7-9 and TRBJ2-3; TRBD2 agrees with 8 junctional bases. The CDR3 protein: CASSLAAGASTDTQYF. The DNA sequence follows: TGTGCCAGCAGCTTGGCAGCGGGAGCTAGCACAGATACGCAGTATTTT.